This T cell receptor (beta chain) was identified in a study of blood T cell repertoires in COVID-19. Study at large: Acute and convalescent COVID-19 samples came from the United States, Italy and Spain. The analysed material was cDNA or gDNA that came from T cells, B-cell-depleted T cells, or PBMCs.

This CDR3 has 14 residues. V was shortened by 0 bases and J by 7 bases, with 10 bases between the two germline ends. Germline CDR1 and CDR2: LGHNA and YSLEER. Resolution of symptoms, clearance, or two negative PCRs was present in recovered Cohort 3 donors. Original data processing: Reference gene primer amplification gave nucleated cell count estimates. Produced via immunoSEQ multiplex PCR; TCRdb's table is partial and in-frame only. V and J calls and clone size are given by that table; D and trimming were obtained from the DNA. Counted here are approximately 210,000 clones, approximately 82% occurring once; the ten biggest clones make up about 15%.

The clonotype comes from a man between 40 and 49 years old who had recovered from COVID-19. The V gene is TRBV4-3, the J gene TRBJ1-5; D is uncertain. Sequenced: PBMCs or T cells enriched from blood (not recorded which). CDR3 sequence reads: CASSQDLFRQPQHF. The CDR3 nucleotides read TGCGCCAGCAGCCAAGATCTTTTCAGACAGCCCCAGCATTTT.